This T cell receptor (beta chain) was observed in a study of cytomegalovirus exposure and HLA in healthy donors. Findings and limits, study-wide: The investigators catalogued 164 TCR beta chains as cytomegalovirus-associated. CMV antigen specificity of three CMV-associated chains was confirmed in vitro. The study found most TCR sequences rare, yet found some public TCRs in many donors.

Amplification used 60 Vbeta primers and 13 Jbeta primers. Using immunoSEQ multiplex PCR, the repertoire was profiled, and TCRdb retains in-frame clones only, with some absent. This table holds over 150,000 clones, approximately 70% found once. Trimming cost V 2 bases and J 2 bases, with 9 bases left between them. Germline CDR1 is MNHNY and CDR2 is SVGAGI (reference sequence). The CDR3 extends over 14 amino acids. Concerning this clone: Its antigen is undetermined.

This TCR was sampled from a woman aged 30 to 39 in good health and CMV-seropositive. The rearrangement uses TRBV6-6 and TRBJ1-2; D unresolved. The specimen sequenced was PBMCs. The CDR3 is CASSYSDLNYGYTF. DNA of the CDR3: TGTGCCAGCAGTTACAGCGACCTGAACTATGGCTACACCTTC.